Each of the 10 T cell receptor beta chains below was sequenced from the same sample in a study of T cells in Graves' hyperthyroidism and ophthalmopathy. Researchers amplified the TCR beta CDR3 regions from RNA transcripts. HTBI primers were the set used in a first-round RT-PCR of the TCR CDR3. TCRdb passed the multiplex PCR reads through MiXCR, listing each CDR3 protein once. The table includes some 350,000 distinct CDR3 sequences, over 15% detected once. The source material was blood. These receptors originate from a young woman with Graves' hyperthyroidism.

The chain links TRBV12-3 or TRBV12-4 to TRBJ2-7; D may be TRBD2 (6 bases). CDR3 length: 12 amino acids. The ends were cut back, 5 bases at V and 9 bases at J, with 14 bases in the middle. The CDR3 reads CASSPRDRLQYF. For the CDR3, the DNA is TGTGCCAGCAGTCCGCGGGACCGCCTGCAGTACTTC.

This clonotype was detected many times. The rearrangement uses TRBV10-3 and TRBJ2-5; D may match TRBD1 or TRBD2 (6 bases each). CDR1 is ENHRY and CDR2 is SYGVKD in the germline V gene. The CDR3 extends over 14 amino acids. V was clipped by 4 bases and J by 5 bases, with 14 bases between them. The CDR3 sequence is CAISGAGGHETQYF. CDR3 DNA sequence: TGTGCCATCAGTGGGGCCGGGGGCCATGAGACCCAGTACTTC.

The sample holds a few counts of this clonotype. This chain uses TRBV6-5 with TRBJ2-1, with D perhaps assigned TRBD1 or TRBD2 (6 bases each). This CDR3 contains 14 residues. The germline V gene has CDR1 MNHEY and CDR2 SVGAGI. V lost 3 bases to trimming and J lost 9 bases, with 15 bases between them. CDR3 protein: CASSYRGLDGEQFF. The CDR3 coding sequence is TGTGCCAGCAGTTATCGGGGGCTGGATGGTGAGCAGTTCTTC.

CDR3 DNA sequence: TGCGCCAGCAGCTTGGTTCTGGGGACGGGGACCCAGTACTTC. It encodes CASSLVLGTGTQYF. This chain links TRBV5-1 with TRBJ2-5; D may be TRBD1 or TRBD2 (5 bases each). Germline assignment: CDR1 SGHRS and CDR2 YFSETQ. The ends were cut back, 0 bases at V and 7 bases at J, with 13 bases in the middle. The CDR3 length is 14 residues. The complete variable domain, with remaining parts taken from reference TRBV5-1 and TRBJ2-5, reads KAGVTQTPRYLIKTRGQQVTLSCSPISGHRSVSWYQQTPGQGLQFLFEYFSETQRNKGNFPGRFSGRQFSNSRSEMNVSTLELGDSALYLCASSLVLGTGTQYFGPGTRLLVL.

This clonotype was picked up many times. Germline is not matched at one junction end, which may reflect a read error. V usage is TRBV7-4 and J usage is TRBJ1-1; D remains ambiguous. The CDR3 spans 20 residues. The germline CDR1 and CDR2 sequences are SGHVT and SQSDAQ. The CDR3 coding sequence is TGTGCCAGCAGCGACCCAGGCAGCCGGCTACCTGGAACCGCGAACCCTGAAGCTTTCTTT. Protein product: CASSDPGSRLPGTANPEAFF. The whole variable domain, filled in from reference TRBV7-4 and TRBJ1-1, reads GAGVSQSPRYKVAKRGRDVALRCDSISGHVTLYWYRQTLGQGSEVLTYSQSDAQRDKSGRPSGRFSAERPERSVSTLKIQRTEQGDSAVYLCASSDPGSRLPGTANPEAFFGQGTRLTVV.

This clonotype was picked up many times. V gene TRBV6-5 combines with J gene TRBJ2-7; no clear D. V lost 8 bases and J 0 bases, leaving 17 bases between the germline ends. CDR3 size: 15 residues. Germline CDR1 is MNHEY and CDR2 is SVGAGI. This chain's CDR3 is CASLKTAGTSYEQYF. DNA of the CDR3: TGTGCCAGCCTCAAAACAGCCGGAACCTCCTACGAGCAGTACTTC.

This clonotype was detected ten times or more. V gene TRBV27 combines with J gene TRBJ2-7; D possibly corresponds to TRBD2 (6 bases). CDR3 length equals 14 residues. V shed 2 bases and J shed 3 bases, with 11 bases lying between them. Per germline, CDR1 MNHEY and CDR2 SMNVEV (reference sequence). The CDR3 is CASSLGDGGYEQYF. DNA of the CDR3: TGTGCCAGCAGTTTAGGGGACGGGGGCTACGAGCAGTACTTC.

This clonotype turned up a few times. This rearrangement joins TRBV5-5 to TRBJ1-5; D unresolved. CDR1 SGHKS and CDR2 YYEKEE come from the germline V gene (reference sequence). Trimming removed 0 bases from V and 0 bases from J, with 7 bases in between. This CDR3 has 15 amino acids. The CDR3 sequence is CASSLGSSSNQPQHF. CDR3 nucleotide sequence: TGTGCCAGCAGCTTGGGGAGCAGTAGCAATCAGCCCCAGCATTTT.

This clonotype has at least ten counts. A junction end diverges from the germline sequence, so it may reflect a read error. The chain is built from TRBV13 and TRBJ2-5; 13 bases map to TRBD2. Germline lookup yields CDR1 PRHDT and CDR2 FYEKMQ (reference sequence). The CDR3 is 17 amino acids. The CDR3 region is CASSLGTSGEYQETQYF. The CDR3 region has the DNA TGTGCCAGCAGCCTAGGGACTAGCGGGGAGTACCAAGAGACCCAGTACTTC.

This clonotype was recorded a few times. Being one base from a much bigger clone, this may be a read error. The V gene is TRBV27, the J gene TRBJ1-1; possibly TRBD1 for D (5 bases). CDR3 size: 14 residues. From germline, CDR1 is MNHEY and CDR2 SMNVEV (reference sequence). CDR3 sequence: CASSPAGTSTEACF. The CDR3 region has the DNA TGTGCCAGCAGTCCGGCCGGGACCTCCACTGAAGCTTGCTTT.